One T cell receptor (beta chain) is described in this entry. This clonotype was counted ten times or more. Its antigen is still unknown. Nothing much larger sits one base from this clone, and base qualities are not available. The CDR1 and CDR2 encoded by the germline V gene (reference sequence) are GTSNPN and SVGIG. Counted from cysteine to phenylalanine, this CDR3 has 17 amino acids. The retained sequence is limited to the CDR3, 51 bases, with the frame set at the first base. Trimming takes 1 base off V and 2 bases off J; junction bases not matched to a gene: 11. This entry comes from a study of early T cells in non-severe SARS-CoV-2 infection listed by TCRdb under 2021. Regarding the study in general: TCR sequencing used bulk RNA from unsorted whole blood, so alpha and beta chains could not be paired. Summary of the overall study and its limitations: Matching against VDJdb was skewed toward anti-spike CD8 responses, likely underestimated virus-specific expansions, and missed private and CD4 specificities.

This was a case-control study nested in a cohort of healthcare workers in London, UK, who had nasopharyngeal swab PCR tests and blood samples taken every week. Healthcare workers were enrolled in the week of the UK lockdown, from 23 to 31 March 2020, and were followed every week for up to roughly 16 weeks. Library preparation employed 5' RACE. The sequencer was a NextSeq 500. The TCR library protocol attached unique molecular identifiers to individual cDNA molecules to correct for sequencing error and PCR bias. Both TCR alpha and beta chains were sequenced, and tight co-correlation was observed between alpha and beta sequence abundances in each sample. Concerning the study's data processing: Decombinator V4 was used to annotate TCR sequences for V gene, J gene and CDR3. TCRs were defined as expanded if a significant change between any two time points was detected under a Poisson model with p below 0.0001. Abundances of TCRs were expressed as counts per million after normalisation to the total number of TCRs sequenced in each sample. MAIT TCRs were defined by TRAV1-2 paired with TRAJ12, TRAJ20 or TRAJ33, and iNKT TCRs by TRAV10 paired with TRAJ18. VDJdb, accessed 1 November 2021, was searched for CMV, EBV and SARS-CoV-2 annotated TCRs, excluding TCRs annotated for multiple antigens. TCRdb reworked the public reads: Q25 trimming with fastp, MiXCR clone assembly, productive beta chains retained. Here each entry gathers all rows of one CDR3 protein and keeps the most common genes and DNA. TCRdb, rather than the study authors, made the V and J calls. This sample comprises fewer than 40,000 distinct CDR3 sequences, 5.9% of them detected only once. The top ten hold about 5% of the sample.

The TCR sequence derives from an adult who was a healthcare worker with PCR-confirmed SARS-CoV-2 infection or an uninfected control (not recorded which). The material sequenced was whole blood. The chain joins TRBV30 to TRBJ2-1; the central 7 bases match TRBD2. The DNA sequence is TGTGCCTGGAGTGGGGGGGGTTTTAGCGGACCCTACAATGAGCAGTTCTTC. Its protein product is CAWSGGGFSGPYNEQFF.